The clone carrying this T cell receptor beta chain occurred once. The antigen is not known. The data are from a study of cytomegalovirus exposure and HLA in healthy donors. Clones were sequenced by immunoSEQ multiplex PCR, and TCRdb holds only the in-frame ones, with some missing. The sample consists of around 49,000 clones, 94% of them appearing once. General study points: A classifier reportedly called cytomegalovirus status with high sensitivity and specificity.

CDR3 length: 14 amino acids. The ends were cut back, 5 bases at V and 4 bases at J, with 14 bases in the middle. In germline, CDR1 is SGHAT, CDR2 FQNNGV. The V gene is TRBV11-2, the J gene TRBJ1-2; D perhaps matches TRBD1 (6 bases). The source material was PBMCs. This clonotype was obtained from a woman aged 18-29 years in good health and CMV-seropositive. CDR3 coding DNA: TGTGCCAGCAGCCTGAGACAGGCCTCCTATGGCTACACCTTC. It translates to CASSLRQASYGYTF.